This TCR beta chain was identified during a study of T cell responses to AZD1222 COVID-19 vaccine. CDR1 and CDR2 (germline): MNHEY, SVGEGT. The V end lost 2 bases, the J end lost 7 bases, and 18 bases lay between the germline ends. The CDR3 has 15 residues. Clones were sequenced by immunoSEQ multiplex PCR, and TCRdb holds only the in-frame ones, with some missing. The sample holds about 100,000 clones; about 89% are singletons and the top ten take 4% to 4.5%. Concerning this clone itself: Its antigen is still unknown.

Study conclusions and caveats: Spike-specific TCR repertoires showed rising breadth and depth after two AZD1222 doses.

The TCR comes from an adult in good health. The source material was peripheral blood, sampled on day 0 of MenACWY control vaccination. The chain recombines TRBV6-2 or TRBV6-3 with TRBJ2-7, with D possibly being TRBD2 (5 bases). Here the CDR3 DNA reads TGTGCCAGCAGTTACGGGAGAGGTCCCACGGGGGAGCAGTACTTC. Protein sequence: CASSYGRGPTGEQYF.